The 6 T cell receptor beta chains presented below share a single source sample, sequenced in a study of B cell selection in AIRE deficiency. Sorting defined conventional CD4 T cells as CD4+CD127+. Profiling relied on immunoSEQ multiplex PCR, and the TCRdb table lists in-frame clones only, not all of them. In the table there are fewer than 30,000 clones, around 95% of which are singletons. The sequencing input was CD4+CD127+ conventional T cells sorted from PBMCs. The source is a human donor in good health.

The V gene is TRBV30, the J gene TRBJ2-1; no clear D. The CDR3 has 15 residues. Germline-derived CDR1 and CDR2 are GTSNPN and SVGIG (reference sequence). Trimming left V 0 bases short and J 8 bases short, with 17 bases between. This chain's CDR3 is CAWSVLVRVGDEQFF. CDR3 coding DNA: TGTGCCTGGAGTGTACTTGTGAGAGTAGGAGATGAGCAGTTCTTC.

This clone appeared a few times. The CDR3, as DNA: TGTGCCAGCAGTGAAGGGGACAGATTTTATCAGCCCCAGCATTTT. Translation gives CASSEGDRFYQPQHF. The V and J genes are TRBV6-1 and TRBJ1-5, with 7 nucleotides matching TRBD1. From germline, CDR1 is MNHNS and CDR2 SASEGT. Unmatched junction bases numbered 5, after V lost 1 base and J lost 5 bases. This CDR3 is built from 15 residues.

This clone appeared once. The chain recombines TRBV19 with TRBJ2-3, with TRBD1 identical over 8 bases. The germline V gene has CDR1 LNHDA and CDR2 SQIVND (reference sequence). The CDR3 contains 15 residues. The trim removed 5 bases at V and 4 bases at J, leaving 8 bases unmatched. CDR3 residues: CASSWDRRSADTQYF. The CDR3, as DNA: TGTGCCAGTAGTTGGGACAGGAGGTCCGCAGATACGCAGTATTTT.

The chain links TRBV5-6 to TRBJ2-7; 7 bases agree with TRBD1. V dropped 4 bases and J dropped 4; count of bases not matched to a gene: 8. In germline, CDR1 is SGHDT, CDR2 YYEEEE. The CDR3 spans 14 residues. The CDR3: CASSLRQGGYEQYF. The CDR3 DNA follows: TGTGCCAGCAGCCTAAGACAGGGTGGGTACGAGCAGTACTTC.

The CDR3 DNA sequence: TGCGCCAGCAGCCAAGAGGGGACAGGGTCCTACGAGCAGTACTTC. Translating gives CASSQEGTGSYEQYF. V usage is TRBV4-1 and J usage is TRBJ2-7; 9 bases are shared with TRBD1. CDR1 MGHRA and CDR2 YSYEKL come from the germline V gene. There are 15 residues in the CDR3. With V trimmed by 0 bases and J by 1 base, 1 base remained unmatched.

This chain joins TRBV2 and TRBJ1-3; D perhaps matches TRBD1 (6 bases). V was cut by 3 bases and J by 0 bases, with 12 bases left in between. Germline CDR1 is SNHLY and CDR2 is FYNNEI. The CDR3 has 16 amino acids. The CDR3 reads CASSEAGANSGNTIYF. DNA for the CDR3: TGTGCCAGCAGTGAGGCAGGGGCGAACTCTGGAAACACCATATATTTT.